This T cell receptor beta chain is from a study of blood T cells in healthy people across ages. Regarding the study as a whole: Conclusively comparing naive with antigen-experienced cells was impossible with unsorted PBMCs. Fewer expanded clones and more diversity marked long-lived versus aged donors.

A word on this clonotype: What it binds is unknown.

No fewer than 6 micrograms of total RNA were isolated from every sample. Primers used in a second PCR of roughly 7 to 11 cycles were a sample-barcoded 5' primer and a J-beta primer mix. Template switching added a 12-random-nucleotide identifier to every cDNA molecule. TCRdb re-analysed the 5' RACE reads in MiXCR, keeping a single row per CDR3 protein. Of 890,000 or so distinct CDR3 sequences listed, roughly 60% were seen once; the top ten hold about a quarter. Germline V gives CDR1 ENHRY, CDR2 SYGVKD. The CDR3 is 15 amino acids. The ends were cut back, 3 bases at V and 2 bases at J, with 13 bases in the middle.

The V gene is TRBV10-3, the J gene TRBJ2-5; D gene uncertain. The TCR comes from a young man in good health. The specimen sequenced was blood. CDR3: CAISDLQPVQETQYF. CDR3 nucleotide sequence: TGTGCCATCAGTGATTTACAGCCAGTACAAGAGACCCAGTACTTC.